This T cell receptor beta chain was sequenced for a study of shared clonotypes between healthy human individuals. Study-wide results and limits: Since donors were few, the genetic and exposure-history diversity represented was limited. Non-shared clonotypes had lower generation probabilities than clonotypes shared by all four sorted-subset donors.

For every subset, genomic DNA was evenly distributed across several immunoSEQ plates. Here immunoSEQ multiplex PCR was the method, and the copy in TCRdb shows in-frame clones only, minus some. This table has roughly 2.1 million clones, roughly 91% appearing once. CD45RO-negative CD8 cells positively selected for CCR7 made up the naive population, which excluded terminally differentiated effector memory CD45RA+ cells. Everyone who donated was a Caucasian adult who lived in Nashville, Tennessee. This clone was seen a single time. Its antigen is as yet unknown. The CDR3 consists of 17 residues. With 3 bases clipped from V and 0 bases from J, the junction kept 8 bases outside the gene matches. The germline V gene encodes CDR1 SNHLY and CDR2 FYNNEI.

The V and J genes are TRBV2 and TRBJ1-2; TRBD1 aligns across 9 bases. What was sequenced was naive CD8+ T cells from PBMCs. This sequence was found in a man aged 18-30 years in good health. Some clones in this sample may be carry-over from other donors' samples. The CDR3 region is CASSDRTGELSNYGYTF. The DNA of the CDR3 is TGTGCCAGCAGTGATCGGACAGGGGAACTGTCTAACTATGGCTACACCTTC.